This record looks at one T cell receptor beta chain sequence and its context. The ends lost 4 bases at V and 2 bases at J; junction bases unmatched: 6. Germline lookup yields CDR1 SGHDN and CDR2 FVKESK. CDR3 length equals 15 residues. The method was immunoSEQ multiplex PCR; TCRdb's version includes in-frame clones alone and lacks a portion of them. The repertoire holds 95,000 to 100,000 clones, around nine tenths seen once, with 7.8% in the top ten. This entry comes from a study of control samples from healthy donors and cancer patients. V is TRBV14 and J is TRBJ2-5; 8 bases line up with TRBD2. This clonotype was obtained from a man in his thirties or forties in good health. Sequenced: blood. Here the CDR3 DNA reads TGTGCCAGCAGCCGATATAGCGGGATACAAGAGACCCAGTACTTC. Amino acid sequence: CASSRYSGIQETQYF.